The 19 T cell receptor beta chains below all came from one sample that was sequenced in a study of cytomegalovirus exposure and HLA in healthy donors. With 60 Vbeta and 13 Jbeta primers, the PCR was carried out. Sequencing was performed with immunoSEQ multiplex PCR; in TCRdb, only in-frame clones are kept and a portion is missing. Of 200,000 to 300,000 clones listed, about four fifths are singletons. Sequenced material: PBMCs. All receptors derive from a woman aged 40 to 55 in good health and CMV-seropositive.

V gene TRBV30 combines with J gene TRBJ1-5; unclear D gene. CDR3 length: 12 residues. Per germline, CDR1 GTSNPN and CDR2 SVGIG (reference sequence). Trimming removed 1 base at V and 4 bases at J, with 5 bases between. CDR3 sequence reads: CAWSASNQPQHF. The CDR3, as DNA: TGTGCCTGGAGTGCCTCTAATCAGCCCCAGCATTTT.

The chain recombines TRBV5-1 with TRBJ2-3; weak D call: TRBD1 (6 bases). The CDR3 has 13 amino acids. The V gene lost 0 bases and the J gene lost 5 bases, with 7 bases spanning the gap. CDR1 and CDR2 from the germline V gene are SGHRS and YFSETQ. CDR3 protein: CASSLDREDTQYF. CDR3 nucleotides: TGCGCCAGCAGCTTGGACAGGGAAGATACGCAGTATTTT.

This clone has just a few counts. The genes are TRBV6-5 and TRBJ1-2; possibly TRBD1 for D (6 bases). CDR1 is MNHEY and CDR2 is SVGAGI in the germline V gene. Deletions cut 6 bases from V and 4 bases from J, with 15 bases between. The CDR3 is 14 residues long. The CDR3 loop reads CASRQRGGLYGYTF. CDR3 nucleotide sequence: TGTGCCAGCAGGCAAAGGGGGGGCCTCTATGGCTACACCTTC.

The chain links TRBV19 to TRBJ2-1; 11 positions match TRBD1. The V gene's germline CDR1 is LNHDA and CDR2 SQIVND (reference sequence). After removal of 7 bases from V and 6 bases from J, the junction contained 5 bases not matched to a gene. This CDR3 spans 14 amino acids. CDR3 sequence: CASKGQGDLNEQFF. CDR3 bases: TGTGCCAGTAAGGGACAGGGGGACCTCAATGAGCAGTTCTTC.

This sequence joins TRBV30 and TRBJ1-1; D is ambiguous. The CDR3 runs 11 residues. Per the germline V gene, CDR1 is GTSNPN and CDR2 is SVGIG (reference sequence). V was shortened by 5 bases and J by 3 bases, with 7 bases between the two germline ends. The CDR3 loop is CAWSQDTEAFF. The CDR3 DNA follows: TGTGCCTGGTCGCAGGACACTGAAGCTTTCTTT.

J is TRBJ2-7 and V is TRBV7-2, with 16 bases matching TRBD2. This CDR3 has 17 amino acids. V gave up 5 bases and J gave up 0 bases; unmatched junction bases: 4. Germline V CDR1 and CDR2: SGHTA, FQGNSA. DNA for the CDR3: TGTGCCAGCAGCCGGGGACTAGCGGGGGGGGCCTCCTACGAGCAGTACTTC. Encoded protein: CASSRGLAGGASYEQYF.

Points on this clone: Sequence at one end of the junction differs from germline and may be a read error. The V gene is TRBV7-9, the J gene TRBJ1-2; maybe TRBD1 (6 bases). The V gene's germline CDR1 is SEHNR and CDR2 FQNEAQ (reference sequence). The CDR3 extends over 13 amino acids. CDR3 loop: CSSSLAGQQHYTF. CDR3 DNA: TGTTCCAGCAGCTTAGCCGGACAGCAGCACTACACCTTC.

The chain uses TRBV4-1 and TRBJ1-2; 7 positions match TRBD1. The CDR3 spans 15 residues. The J segment lost 2 bases and the V segment lost 6 bases, leaving 9 bases of the junction unmatched. CDR1 MGHRA and CDR2 YSYEKL come from the germline V gene. The DNA for the CDR3 is TGCGCCAGCAGAGCGGTGACAGGGACCAACTATGGCTACACCTTC. It encodes CASRAVTGTNYGYTF.

The genes are TRBV19 and TRBJ2-3; tentatively, D is TRBD2 (5 bases). V lost 7 bases and J 5 bases, leaving 13 bases between the germline ends. The germline CDR1 and CDR2 sequences are LNHDA and SQIVND (reference sequence). This CDR3 comprises 13 residues. CDR3 region: CASNLRGLDTQYF. CDR3 DNA sequence: TGTGCCAGTAACCTCCGGGGTTTAGATACGCAGTATTTT.

The chain carries TRBV5-6 and TRBJ1-1, with TRBD1 identical over 9 bases. This CDR3 is built from 13 residues. V gave up 0 bases and J gave up 11 bases; unmatched junction bases: 5. Germline CDR1 SGHDT, CDR2 YYEEEE. This CDR3 is CASSLGTGETAFF. The CDR3 DNA follows: TGTGCCAGCAGCTTGGGGACAGGGGAAACGGCTTTCTTT.

The chain combines TRBV11-1 with TRBJ2-2, with D possibly being TRBD2 (6 bases). Trimming cost V 7 bases and J 5 bases, with 14 bases left between them. This CDR3 comprises 14 residues. Germline CDR1 is SGHAT and CDR2 is FQDESV (reference sequence). This CDR3 is CASKSVGRTGELFF. CDR3 nucleotide sequence: TGTGCCAGCAAGTCCGTGGGGAGGACCGGGGAGCTGTTTTTT.

The CDR3 DNA reads TGTGCCAGCAGCCCCCGGACAGGGGCCCAGTACCCTGAAGCTTTCTTT. It specifies CASSPRTGAQYPEAFF. The chain links TRBV7-8 to TRBJ1-1, with 9 bases identical to TRBD1. Per germline, CDR1 SGHVS and CDR2 FQNEAQ. The CDR3 is 16 amino acids. J lost 6 bases, V lost 5 bases, and 13 bases had no gene match.

The chain carries TRBV4-1 and TRBJ2-5; D gene unclear. The germline V gene encodes CDR1 MGHRA and CDR2 YSYEKL. The V end was cut by 2 bases, the J end by 5 bases, with 9 bases between. The CDR3 runs to 13 residues. CDR3 nucleotides: TGCGCCAGCAGCCAATTGGGCCGGGAGACCCAGTACTTC. This translates into CASSQLGRETQYF.

The chain links TRBV27 to TRBJ2-5; D not certain. The germline gives CDR1 MNHEY, CDR2 SMNVEV (reference sequence). Trimming pared 5 bases from V and 2 bases from J, leaving 15 bases between. The length of the CDR3 is 15 residues. The CDR3 sequence is CASSPLSRRQETQYF. The CDR3 region has the DNA TGTGCCAGCAGTCCGCTCTCCCGCAGACAAGAGACCCAGTACTTC.

This chain links TRBV11-3 with TRBJ2-7; 8 bases agree with TRBD1. V was pared by 3 bases and J by 2 bases, with 6 bases of the junction left unmatched. This CDR3 has 15 amino acids. Germline CDR1 is SGHNT and CDR2 is YENEEA. CDR3 protein: CASSFGQGAAYEQYF. CDR3 bases: TGTGCCAGCAGCTTCGGGCAGGGGGCCGCCTACGAGCAGTACTTC.

DNA of the CDR3: TGCAGCGTTCGAGATGGGGGGCAGGGGGCGAGGGGAAACACCATATATTTT. It codes for CSVRDGGQGARGNTIYF. The gene calls are TRBV29-1 and TRBJ1-3, with TRBD1 matching over 8 bases. CDR1 SQVTM and CDR2 ANQGSEA come from the germline V gene. V trimming: 5 bases; J trimming: 4 bases; junction bases outside the gene matches: 16. The CDR3 covers 17 residues.

In DNA, the CDR3 is TGTGCCAGTAGTATAGGTCAGGGGACTGGAAACACCATATATTTT. Translated: CASSIGQGTGNTIYF. This chain connects TRBV19 to TRBJ1-3; D is possibly TRBD1 (6 bases). There are 15 residues in the CDR3. Deletions cut 1 base from V and 2 bases from J, with 9 bases between. The germline V gene encodes CDR1 LNHDA and CDR2 SQIVND (reference sequence). Looking up the rest from reference TRBV19 and TRBJ1-3 gives the full variable domain: DGGITQSPKYLFRKEGQNVTLSCEQNLNHDAMYWYRQDPGQGLRLIYYSQIVNDFQKGDIAEGYSVSREKKESFPLTVTSAQKNPTAFYLCASSIGQGTGNTIYFGEGSWLTVV.

This clone was detected only once. This chain links TRBV19 with TRBJ2-1; 9 bases map to TRBD1. The CDR3 has 16 amino acids. Germline V gives CDR1 LNHDA, CDR2 SQIVND (reference sequence). Trimming took 1 base from V and 6 from J; bases not matched to a gene: 7. As DNA, the CDR3 is TGTGCCAGTAGTATAGTCCGGGACAGGGTGGTCAATGAGCAGTTCTTC. Translating it yields CASSIVRDRVVNEQFF.

The J gene is TRBJ2-3, the V gene TRBV4-1; 16 bases agree with TRBD2. V was pared by 2 bases and J by 5 bases, with 7 bases of the junction left unmatched. The CDR3 has 18 amino acids. Looked up from germline, CDR1 is MGHRA and CDR2 is YSYEKL. This CDR3 reads CASSQWGLAGGPEDTQYF. CDR3 nucleotide sequence: TGCGCCAGCAGCCAATGGGGACTAGCGGGGGGGCCTGAAGATACGCAGTATTTT.